These T cell receptor beta chains were read from a single sample in a study of Ad26.COV2.S vaccination and SARS-CoV-2 variants. Sequenced by immunoSEQ multiplex PCR; TCRdb stores in-frame clones only, minus some. The sample contains 300,000 to 350,000 clones, around four fifths of which appear only once. Sequenced material: peripheral blood, taken in a trial of Ad26.COV2.S vaccine versus placebo. All receptors derive from a person between 18 and 60 years old who received the Ad26.COV2.S COVID-19 vaccine or a placebo. Each CDR3 is given with its conserved first and last residue. Each record gives: D gene, V gene, clone size, J gene, CDR3 protein, CDR3 DNA. The D gene is left open where the match is weak. Clone size is stated in some rows and not others, as once, few, many or a class when expanded.

NA	TRBV9	NA	TRBJ2-1	CASSVAGTAYNEQFF	TGTGCCAGCAGCGTAGCGGGGACCGCCTACAATGAGCAGTTCTTC
NA	TRBV7-3	NA	TRBJ2-1	CASSLTHGENEQFF	TGTGCCAGCAGCTTAACACACGGAGAGAATGAGCAGTTCTTC
NA	TRBV11-2	NA	TRBJ2-5	CASRSLGGRSWETQYF	TGTGCCAGCAGATCTTTGGGGGGACGGTCGTGGGAGACCCAGTACTTC
TRBD2	TRBV6-5	NA	TRBJ2-7	CASRLGGGTEQYF	TGTGCCAGCAGACTTGGGGGGGGAACCGAGCAGTACTTC
NA	TRBV3-1/TRBV3-2	NA	TRBJ2-2	CASRDTGELFF	TGTGCCAGCAGGGACACCGGGGAGCTGTTTTTT
TRBD1	TRBV5-5	NA	TRBJ1-1	CASSWTGVGTEAFF	TGTGCCAGCAGCTGGACAGGGGTGGGCACTGAAGCTTTCTTT
NA	TRBV28	NA	TRBJ1-2	CASSSPPGRRVSGYTF	TGTGCCAGCAGTTCTCCGCCGGGACGGAGGGTGTCTGGCTACACCTTC
TRBD2	TRBV4-1	once	TRBJ2-3	CASSLGGATDTQYF	TGCGCCAGCAGCCTCGGGGGGGCCACAGATACGCAGTATTTT
NA	TRBV3-1/TRBV3-2	NA	TRBJ2-5	CASRPHSGTQYF	TGTGCCAGCAGGCCTCACTCTGGGACCCAGTACTTC
NA	TRBV28	NA	TRBJ1-2	CASSSPDPGDYGYTF	TGTGCCAGCAGTTCCCCAGACCCCGGCGACTATGGCTACACCTTC
NA	TRBV3-1/TRBV3-2	NA	TRBJ2-2	CASSQGHTGELFF	TGTGCCAGCAGCCAAGGTCACACCGGGGAGCTGTTTTTT
NA	TRBV12-3/TRBV12-4	NA	TRBJ2-3	CASSPSTDTQYF	TGTGCCAGCAGCCCAAGCACAGATACGCAGTATTTT
TRBD1	TRBV5-4	NA	TRBJ1-2	CASRVALGGTGGSPNYGYTF	TGTGCCAGCAGAGTTGCACTGGGGGGGACAGGGGGTTCCCCTAACTATGGCTACACCTTC
NA	TRBV19	few	TRBJ1-1	CASSIPPGGRTEAFF	TGTGCCAGTAGTATCCCCCCGGGCGGGAGGACTGAAGCTTTCTTT
NA	TRBV7-9	few	TRBJ1-6	CASSQQGDPLHF	TGTGCCAGCAGCCAACAGGGAGACCCCCTCCACTTT
TRBD1	TRBV12-5	NA	TRBJ1-2	CASGLSLDRGPYGYTF	TGTGCTAGTGGTTTGTCTCTGGACAGGGGACCCTATGGCTACACCTTC
NA	TRBV6-5	NA	TRBJ2-7	CASRLGGPYEQYF	TGTGCCAGCAGGTTGGGGGGGCCCTACGAGCAGTACTTC
NA	TRBV10-3	NA	TRBJ1-1	CAISDPGTLGEAFF	TGTGCCATCAGCGACCCCGGGACCCTGGGGGAAGCTTTCTTT
NA	TRBV9	once	TRBJ2-2	CASSPRDIILAGELFF	TGTGCCAGCAGCCCGAGGGACATCATACTTGCCGGGGAGCTGTTTTTT
TRBD1	TRBV6-5	NA	TRBJ1-1	CASRGRGQLDTEAFF	TGTGCCAGCAGGGGGAGGGGACAGCTGGACACTGAAGCTTTCTTT
TRBD1	TRBV7-3	NA	TRBJ1-4	CASSPQQGEKLFF	TGTGCCAGCAGCCCCCAACAGGGGGAAAAACTGTTTTTT
NA	TRBV7-9	NA	TRBJ2-5	CASSRDTGVWETQYF	TGTGCCAGCAGTAGGGACACCGGTGTGTGGGAGACCCAGTACTTC
TRBD2	TRBV6-1	NA	TRBJ2-6	CASSERAVSGASGANVLTF	TGTGCCAGCAGCGAACGGGCGGTTAGCGGGGCCTCTGGGGCCAACGTCCTGACTTTC
NA	TRBV3-1/TRBV3-2	NA	TRBJ2-3	CASSHSYTDTQYF	TGTGCCAGCAGCCATTCGTACACAGATACGCAGTATTTT
NA	TRBV13	NA	TRBJ1-4	CASSLLNEKLFF	TGTGCCAGCAGCCTCCTCAATGAAAAACTGTTTTTT
NA	TRBV18	NA	TRBJ1-5	CASSRVYNQPQHF	TGTGCCAGCTCCCGGGTTTACAATCAGCCCCAGCATTTT
NA	TRBV14	NA	TRBJ2-3	CASSPGLYTQYF	TGTGCCAGCAGCCCCGGCCTATATACGCAGTATTTT
NA	TRBV12-5	NA	TRBJ1-1	CASGLTGLTEAFF	TGTGCTAGTGGTTTAACAGGGCTTACTGAAGCTTTCTTT
NA	TRBV5-6	once	TRBJ1-2	CASSLSPGAGYGYTF	TGTGCCAGCAGCTTGAGTCCAGGGGCCGGCTATGGCTACACCTTC
NA	TRBV11-3	NA	TRBJ2-4	CASSFGERKNIQYF	TGTGCCAGCAGCTTCGGGGAAAGAAAAAACATTCAGTACTTC
TRBD1	TRBV19	NA	TRBJ1-2	CASSALGQGLYGYTF	TGTGCCAGTAGTGCCCTGGGACAGGGACTCTATGGCTACACCTTC
NA	TRBV5-1	NA	TRBJ2-3	CASSPGDLDTQYF	TGCGCCAGCAGCCCGGGCGACTTAGATACGCAGTATTTT
NA	TRBV28	once	TRBJ2-7	CASSLGAGGNYEQYF	TGTGCCAGCAGTTTAGGGGCAGGGGGGAACTACGAGCAGTACTTC
NA	TRBV9	NA	TRBJ1-1	CASSPWGSLGAEAFF	TGTGCCAGCAGCCCCTGGGGTTCGCTGGGCGCTGAAGCTTTCTTT
TRBD2	TRBV27	NA	TRBJ2-3	CASSYRTSGGAADTQYF	TGTGCCAGCAGTTACAGGACTAGCGGGGGGGCCGCAGATACGCAGTATTTT
NA	TRBV5-4	once	TRBJ1-1	CASSHRQSSTNTEAFF	TGTGCCAGCAGCCATCGACAGTCATCAACGAACACTGAAGCTTTCTTT
TRBD1	TRBV28	NA	TRBJ1-2	CASSSTGFNYGYTF	TGTGCCAGCAGTTCGACAGGGTTTAACTATGGCTACACCTTC
NA	TRBV5-4	NA	TRBJ2-5	CASSLEGSALETQYF	TGTGCCAGCAGCTTGGAGGGTTCGGCGTTAGAGACCCAGTACTTC
NA	TRBV19	NA	TRBJ2-7	CASSIVPRFYEQYF	TGTGCCAGTAGTATAGTCCCGAGATTCTACGAGCAGTACTTC
NA	TRBV2	NA	TRBJ1-4	CASSEGRRNEKLFF	TGTGCCAGCAGTGAGGGCCGAAGGAATGAAAAACTGTTTTTT
TRBD1	TRBV28	NA	TRBJ1-5	CASSLLTGEPQHF	TGTGCCAGCAGTCTACTTACAGGGGAACCCCAGCATTTT
TRBD2	TRBV4-1	NA	TRBJ2-7	CASSQGKRGSSSYEQYF	TGCGCCAGCAGCCAAGGAAAGCGGGGGTCGAGCTCCTACGAGCAGTACTTC
NA	TRBV7-9	NA	TRBJ2-2	CASSNTGELFF	TGTGCCAGCAGCAATACCGGGGAGCTGTTTTTT
NA	TRBV4-1	once	TRBJ2-7	CASSHDADEQYF	TGCGCCAGCAGCCACGATGCGGACGAGCAGTACTTC
NA	TRBV11-3	NA	TRBJ1-1	CASSSLGGEAFF	TGTGCCAGCAGCTCTTTAGGGGGGGAAGCTTTCTTT
NA	TRBV6-5	NA	TRBJ2-7	CASSPQFLSYEQYF	TGTGCCAGCAGCCCCCAGTTTCTTAGCTACGAGCAGTACTTC
NA	TRBV28	few	TRBJ1-4	CASSKLPYRATNEKLFF	TGTGCCAGCAGTAAACTTCCTTACAGGGCGACTAATGAAAAACTGTTTTTT
NA	TRBV5-4	few	TRBJ1-3	CASSLGLSGNTIYF	TGTGCCAGCAGCTTGGGTCTATCTGGAAACACCATATATTTT
NA	TRBV12-3/TRBV12-4	NA	TRBJ2-1	CASQYYNEQFF	TGTGCCAGCCAATATTACAATGAGCAGTTCTTC
TRBD1	TRBV30	NA	TRBJ1-5	CAWSGQGASTQHF	TGTGCCTGGAGTGGACAGGGGGCTTCGACCCAGCATTTT
NA	TRBV29-1	NA	TRBJ1-6	CSAGHGQGSPLHF	TGCAGCGCCGGACATGGGCAAGGCTCACCCCTCCACTTT
NA	TRBV9	NA	TRBJ2-1	CASSAAGISTDNEQFF	TGTGCCAGCAGCGCAGCCGGGATCTCTACGGACAATGAGCAGTTCTTC
NA	TRBV3-1/TRBV3-2	NA	TRBJ1-6	CASSQDGVGGSPLHF	TGTGCCAGCAGCCAAGATGGGGTGGGTGGTTCACCCCTCCACTTT
NA	TRBV7-2	NA	TRBJ2-1	CASSLRQGGNEQFF	TGTGCCAGCAGCTTACGCCAGGGGGGGAATGAGCAGTTCTTC
TRBD1	TRBV6-5	NA	TRBJ1-1	CASRRQGLVNTEAFF	TGTGCCAGCAGAAGACAGGGGCTCGTGAACACTGAAGCTTTCTTT
NA	TRBV10-2	NA	TRBJ1-1	CASSESKGNTEAFF	TGCGCCAGCAGTGAGTCGAAGGGGAACACTGAAGCTTTCTTT
NA	TRBV9	NA	TRBJ1-5	CARSWGGIEGQPQHF	TGCGCCCGCAGCTGGGGGGGGATAGAGGGACAGCCCCAGCATTTT
TRBD1	TRBV24-1	NA	TRBJ2-5	CATSDLGTEETQYF	TGTGCCACCAGTGATCTTGGGACAGAAGAGACCCAGTACTTC
NA	TRBV11-2	NA	TRBJ2-1	CASSFGNEQFF	TGTGCCAGCAGCTTTGGGAATGAGCAGTTCTTC